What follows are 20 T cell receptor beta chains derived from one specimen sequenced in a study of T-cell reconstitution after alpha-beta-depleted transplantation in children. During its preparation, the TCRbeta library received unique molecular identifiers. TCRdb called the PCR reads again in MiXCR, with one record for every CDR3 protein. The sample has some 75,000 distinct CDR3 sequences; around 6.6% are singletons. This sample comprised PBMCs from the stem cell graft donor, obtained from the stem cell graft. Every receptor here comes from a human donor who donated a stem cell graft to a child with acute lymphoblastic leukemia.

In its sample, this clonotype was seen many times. CDR3: CASWQGTSNQPQHF. The CDR3 DNA follows: TGTGCCTCCTGGCAGGGGACGAGCAATCAGCCCCAGCATTTT. This chain uses TRBV27 with TRBJ1-5; perhaps TRBD1 as D (6 bases). In germline, CDR1 is MNHEY, CDR2 SMNVEV (reference sequence). Trimming stripped 11 bases from V and 1 base from J, with 15 bases between. The CDR3 is 14 residues long.

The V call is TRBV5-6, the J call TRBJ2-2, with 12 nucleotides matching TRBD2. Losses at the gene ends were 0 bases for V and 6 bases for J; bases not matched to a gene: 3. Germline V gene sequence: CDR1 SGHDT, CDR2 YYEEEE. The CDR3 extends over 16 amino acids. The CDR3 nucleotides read TGTGCCAGCAGCTTGGTACTAGCGGGAGGATCCGGGGAGCTGTTTTTT. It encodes CASSLVLAGGSGELFF.

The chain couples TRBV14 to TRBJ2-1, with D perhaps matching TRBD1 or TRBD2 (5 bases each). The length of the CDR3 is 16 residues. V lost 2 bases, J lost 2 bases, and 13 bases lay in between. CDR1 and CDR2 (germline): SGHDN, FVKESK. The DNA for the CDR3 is TGTGCCAGCAGCCAATTGGGGACGGATACCTACAATGAGCAGTTCTTC. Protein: CASSQLGTDTYNEQFF.

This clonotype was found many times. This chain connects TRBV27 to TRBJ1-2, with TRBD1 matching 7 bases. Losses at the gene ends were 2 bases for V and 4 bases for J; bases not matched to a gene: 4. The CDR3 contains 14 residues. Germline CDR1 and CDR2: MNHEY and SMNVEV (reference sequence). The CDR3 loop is CASSLVPGGYGYTF. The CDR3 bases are TGTGCCAGCAGTTTAGTCCCAGGGGGCTATGGCTACACCTTC.

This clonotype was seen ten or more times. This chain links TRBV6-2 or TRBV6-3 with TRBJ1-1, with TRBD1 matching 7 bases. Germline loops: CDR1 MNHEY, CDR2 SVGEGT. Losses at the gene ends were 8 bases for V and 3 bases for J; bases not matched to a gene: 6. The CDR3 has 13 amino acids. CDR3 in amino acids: CASGIDRDTEAFF. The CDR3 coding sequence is TGTGCCAGCGGAATTGACAGGGACACTGAAGCTTTCTTT.

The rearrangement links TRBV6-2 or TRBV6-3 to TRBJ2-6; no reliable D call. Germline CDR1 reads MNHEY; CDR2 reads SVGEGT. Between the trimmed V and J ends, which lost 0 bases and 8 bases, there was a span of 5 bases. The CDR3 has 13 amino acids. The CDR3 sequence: CASSYSISNVLTF. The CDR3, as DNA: TGTGCCAGCAGTTACTCGATATCCAACGTCCTGACTTTC.

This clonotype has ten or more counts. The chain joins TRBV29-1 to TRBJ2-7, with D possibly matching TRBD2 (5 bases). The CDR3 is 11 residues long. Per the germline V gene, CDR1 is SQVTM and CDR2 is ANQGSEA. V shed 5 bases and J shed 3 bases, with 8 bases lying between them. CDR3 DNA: TGCAGCGTTCTAAGCGGCTACGAGCAGTACTTC. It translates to CSVLSGYEQYF.

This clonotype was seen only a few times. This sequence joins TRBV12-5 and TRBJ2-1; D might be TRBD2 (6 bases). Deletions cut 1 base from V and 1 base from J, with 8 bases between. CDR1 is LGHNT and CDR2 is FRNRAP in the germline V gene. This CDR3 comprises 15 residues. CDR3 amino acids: CASGLGGVSYNEQFF. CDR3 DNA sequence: TGTGCTAGTGGTTTGGGCGGGGTGTCCTACAATGAGCAGTTCTTC.

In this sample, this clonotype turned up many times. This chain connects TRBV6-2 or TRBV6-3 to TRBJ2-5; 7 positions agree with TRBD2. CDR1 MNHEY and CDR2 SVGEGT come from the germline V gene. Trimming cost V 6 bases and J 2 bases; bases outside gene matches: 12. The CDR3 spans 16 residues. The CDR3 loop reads CASSRSLAGPQETQYF. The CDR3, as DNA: TGTGCCAGCAGCAGATCATTAGCGGGCCCACAAGAGACCCAGTACTTC.

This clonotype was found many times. The CDR3 here is CSARSEIPTGRYEQYF. CDR3 DNA sequence: TGCAGTGCTAGATCGGAGATCCCGACAGGGAGGTACGAGCAGTACTTC. The rearrangement links TRBV20-1 to TRBJ2-7, with a tentative D call TRBD1 (7 bases). In germline, CDR1 is DFQATT, CDR2 SNEGSKA (reference sequence). The CDR3 spans 16 residues. Trimming pared 2 bases from V and 4 bases from J, leaving 21 bases between.

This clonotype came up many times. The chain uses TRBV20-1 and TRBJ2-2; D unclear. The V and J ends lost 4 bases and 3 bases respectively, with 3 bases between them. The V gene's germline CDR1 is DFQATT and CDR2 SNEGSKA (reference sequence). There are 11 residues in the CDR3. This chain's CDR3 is CSAMYTGELFF. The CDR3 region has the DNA TGCAGTGCTATGTACACCGGGGAGCTGTTTTTT.

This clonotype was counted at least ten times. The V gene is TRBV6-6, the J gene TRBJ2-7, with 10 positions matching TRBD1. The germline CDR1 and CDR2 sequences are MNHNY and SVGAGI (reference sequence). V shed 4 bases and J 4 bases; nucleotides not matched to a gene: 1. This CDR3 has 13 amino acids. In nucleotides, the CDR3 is TGTGCCAGCAGTTGGGACAGGGGTTACGAGCAGTACTTC. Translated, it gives CASSWDRGYEQYF.

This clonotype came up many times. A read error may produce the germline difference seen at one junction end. The CDR3 nucleotides are TGTGCCAGCAGCCCGGTGGGACTAGCGGGGAAAAGCTCCTACGAGCATTACTTC. Protein product: CASSPVGLAGKSSYEHYF. The rearrangement links TRBV5-4 to TRBJ2-7; 13 nucleotides line up with TRBD2. CDR3 length equals 18 residues. Per the germline V gene, CDR1 is SGHNT and CDR2 is YYREEE (reference sequence).

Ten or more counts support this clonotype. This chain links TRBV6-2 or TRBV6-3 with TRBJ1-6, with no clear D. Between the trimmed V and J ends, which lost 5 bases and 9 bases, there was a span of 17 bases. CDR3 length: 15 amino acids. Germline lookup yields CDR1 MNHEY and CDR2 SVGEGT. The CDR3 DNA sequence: TGTGCCAGCAGTCGTCGGGAGGTTGGGGTTTCACCCCTCCACTTT. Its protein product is CASSRREVGVSPLHF.

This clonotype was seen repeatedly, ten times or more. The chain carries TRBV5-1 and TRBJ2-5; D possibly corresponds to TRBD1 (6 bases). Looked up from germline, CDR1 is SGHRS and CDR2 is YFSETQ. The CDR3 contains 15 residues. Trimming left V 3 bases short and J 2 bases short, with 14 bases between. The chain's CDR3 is CASSSDGGQQETQYF. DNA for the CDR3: TGCGCCAGCAGCTCTGATGGCGGACAGCAAGAGACCCAGTACTTC.

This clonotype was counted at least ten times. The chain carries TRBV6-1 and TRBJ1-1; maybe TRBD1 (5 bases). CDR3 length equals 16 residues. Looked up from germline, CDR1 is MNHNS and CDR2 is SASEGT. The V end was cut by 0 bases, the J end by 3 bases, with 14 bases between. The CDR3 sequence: CASSEALPDRDTEAFF. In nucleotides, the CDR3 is TGTGCCAGCAGTGAAGCCCTTCCTGACAGAGACACTGAAGCTTTCTTT.

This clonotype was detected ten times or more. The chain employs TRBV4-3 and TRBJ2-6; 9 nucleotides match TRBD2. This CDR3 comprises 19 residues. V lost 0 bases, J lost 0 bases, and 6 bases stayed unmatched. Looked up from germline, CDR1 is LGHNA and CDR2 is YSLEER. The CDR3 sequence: CASSQDGTSSLSGANVLTF. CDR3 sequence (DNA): TGCGCCAGCAGCCAAGATGGGACTAGCTCCCTCTCTGGGGCCAACGTCCTGACTTTC.

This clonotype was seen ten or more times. CDR3 region: CASQGAGTDTQYF. The DNA of the CDR3 is TGTGCCAGTCAGGGGGCAGGCACAGATACGCAGTATTTT. V and J are TRBV27 and TRBJ2-3; TRBD1 matches at 8 bases. CDR3 length: 13 amino acids. V lost 9 bases to trimming and J lost 1 base; unmatched junction nucleotides: 3. Germline CDR1 and CDR2: MNHEY and SMNVEV (reference sequence).

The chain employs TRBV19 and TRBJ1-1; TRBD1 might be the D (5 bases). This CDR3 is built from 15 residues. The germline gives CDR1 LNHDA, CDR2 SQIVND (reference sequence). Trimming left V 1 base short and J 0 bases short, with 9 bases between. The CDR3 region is CASSIGAGMNTEAFF. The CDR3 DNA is TGTGCCAGTAGTATAGGAGCAGGGATGAACACTGAAGCTTTCTTT.

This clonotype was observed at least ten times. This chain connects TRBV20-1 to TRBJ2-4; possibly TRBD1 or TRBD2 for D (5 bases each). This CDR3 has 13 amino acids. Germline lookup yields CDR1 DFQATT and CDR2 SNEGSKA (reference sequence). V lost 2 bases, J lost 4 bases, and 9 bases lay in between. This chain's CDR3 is CSARRGPKNIQYF. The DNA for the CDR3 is TGCAGTGCTAGAAGGGGACCGAAAAACATTCAGTACTTC.